One and the same sample provided the 13 T cell receptor beta chains below, sequenced in a study of response to subunit inactivated influenza vaccine. TCRdb reprocessed the RT-PCR reads via MiXCR and lists one record per CDR3 protein. The data contain 450,000 to 600,000 distinct CDR3 sequences, less than 8% of them singletons. The material was PBMCs from blood, obtained 23 months after vaccination. These receptors were taken from a man between 50 and 69 years old who received an inactivated influenza vaccine.

V is TRBV29-1 and J is TRBJ1-1; 7 positions match TRBD1. Trimming cost V 0 bases and J 5 bases; bases outside gene matches: 3. The CDR3 runs to 13 residues. Germline V lookup: CDR1 SQVTM, CDR2 ANQGSEA. CDR3 DNA sequence: TGCAGCGTTGAAGATTTCAGGGGGACTGAAGCTTTCTTT. As protein: CSVEDFRGTEAFF.

This clonotype appeared a few times. J is TRBJ2-6 and V is TRBV12-3 or TRBV12-4, with D perhaps TRBD2 (6 bases). Trimming removed 2 bases at V and 0 bases at J, with 17 bases between. The CDR3 is made up of 19 amino acids. CDR3 DNA sequence: TGTGCCAGCAGTTTATGGAGGGTTTTCTCGGGCTCTGGGGCCAACGTCCTGACTTTC. It translates to CASSLWRVFSGSGANVLTF.

The chain is built from TRBV28 and TRBJ2-3, with D perhaps TRBD2 (5 bases). The CDR3 totals 14 residues. Trimming stripped 7 bases from V and 2 bases from J, with 13 bases between. In germline, CDR1 is MDHEN, CDR2 SYDVKM. The CDR3 bases are TGTGCCAGCACCCGGACTCGCAACACAGATACGCAGTATTTT. Encoded protein: CASTRTRNTDTQYF.

This clonotype was observed many times. The CDR3 DNA reads TGTGCCAGCAGTGACTACCTCAGGGTGGATAATTCACCCCTCCACTTT. Its protein product is CASSDYLRVDNSPLHF. The gene calls are TRBV6-1 and TRBJ1-6; D is perhaps TRBD1 (5 bases). The CDR3 is 16 residues long. From germline, CDR1 is MNHNS and CDR2 SASEGT. V was pared by 3 bases and J by 5 bases, with 14 bases between.

This clonotype was recorded at least ten times. The chain couples TRBV7-6 to TRBJ2-1; D might be TRBD1 (5 bases). Germline CDR1 and CDR2: SGHVS and FNYEAQ. The germline V and J ends were trimmed by 7 bases and 6 bases, with 16 bases remaining between them. This CDR3 is 14 amino acids long. The CDR3 is CASTARWGSNEQFF. The CDR3, as DNA: TGTGCCAGCACCGCCCGGTGGGGCAGCAATGAGCAGTTCTTC. The variable domain in full, with the rest retrieved from reference TRBV7-6 and TRBJ2-1, is GAGVSQSPRYKVTKRGQDVALRCDPISGHVSLYWYRQALGQGPEFLTYFNYEAQQDKSGLPNDRFSAERPEGSISTLTIQRTEQRDSAMYRCASTARWGSNEQFFGPGTRLTVL.

The rearrangement joins TRBV7-2 to TRBJ2-5; 8 bases agree with TRBD2. The CDR3 sequence is 16 residues long. Trimming at V came to 4 bases and at J to 1 base, leaving 8 bases not matched to a gene. Germline V gene data show CDR1 as SGHTA and CDR2 as FQGNSA. CDR3 DNA: TGTGCCAGCAGCTCCCTAGCGGGCAACGTCCAAGAGACCCAGTACTTC. As protein: CASSSLAGNVQETQYF.

The rearrangement links TRBV7-9 to TRBJ2-7; D is uncertain. The germline V gene has CDR1 SEHNR and CDR2 FQNEAQ (reference sequence). V was shortened by 5 bases and J by 5 bases, with 7 bases between the two germline ends. The length of the CDR3 is 11 residues. Here the CDR3 reads CASSHTDEQYF. For the CDR3, the DNA is TGTGCCAGCAGCCATACGGACGAGCAGTACTTC.

The sample holds a few counts of this clonotype. The chain has TRBV12-3 or TRBV12-4 and TRBJ1-6, with D hard to call. V lost 1 base to trimming and J lost 8 bases, with 9 bases between them. The CDR3 spans 14 residues. The CDR3 DNA is TGTGCCAGCAGTTTAGGGCTCGGGGATTCACCCCTCCACTTT. Protein sequence: CASSLGLGDSPLHF.

This clonotype was seen only a few times. V and J are TRBV29-1 and TRBJ2-3; tentative D call: TRBD2 (6 bases). This CDR3 has 13 residues. V dropped 7 bases and J dropped 2 bases, with 13 bases sitting between them. Germline assignment: CDR1 SQVTM and CDR2 ANQGSEA. The DNA of the CDR3 is TGCAGCGCGGAGGGCAGGATCACAGATACGCAGTATTTT. Its translation: CSAEGRITDTQYF.

The table lists this clonotype with a few counts. The chain couples TRBV11-1 to TRBJ2-3; D is possibly TRBD2 (6 bases). CDR3 size: 18 residues. Germline V gene data show CDR1 as SGHAT and CDR2 as FQDESV (reference sequence). Trimming removed 4 bases from V and 0 bases from J, with 20 bases in between. CDR3 coding DNA: TGTGCCAGCAGCTCCCCCCACGGGGGTTCGTCGAGCACAGATACGCAGTATTTT. Its protein product is CASSSPHGGSSSTDTQYF.

The rearrangement joins TRBV23-1 to TRBJ1-2; D is ambiguous. TRBV23-1 is sorted into the ORF group, with uncertain function. Trimming removed 4 bases at V and 6 bases at J, with 6 bases between. The CDR3 is 11 amino acids. CDR3 protein: CASSPRNGYTF. In DNA form, the CDR3 reads TGCGCCAGCAGTCCGCGGAATGGCTACACCTTC.

This clonotype has a handful of counts. V and J are TRBV20-1 and TRBJ2-3, with 9 bases that match TRBD1. The CDR3 contains 15 residues. CDR1 and CDR2 from the germline V gene are DFQATT and SNEGSKA (reference sequence). V lost 3 bases and J lost 3; bases outside the gene matches: 7. CDR3 sequence reads: CSARWTGEPTDTQYF. CDR3 in DNA: TGCAGTGCTAGGTGGACAGGGGAACCGACAGATACGCAGTATTTT.

This chain connects TRBV3-1 to TRBJ2-7; tentatively, D is TRBD2 (6 bases). Trimming removed 4 bases at V and 2 bases at J, with 12 bases between. The CDR3 covers 14 residues. Germline V gene data show CDR1 as LGHDT and CDR2 as YNNKEL (reference sequence). The CDR3 sequence is CASSPQRVAYEQYF. Here the CDR3 DNA reads TGTGCCAGCAGCCCACAGCGGGTGGCCTACGAGCAGTACTTC.